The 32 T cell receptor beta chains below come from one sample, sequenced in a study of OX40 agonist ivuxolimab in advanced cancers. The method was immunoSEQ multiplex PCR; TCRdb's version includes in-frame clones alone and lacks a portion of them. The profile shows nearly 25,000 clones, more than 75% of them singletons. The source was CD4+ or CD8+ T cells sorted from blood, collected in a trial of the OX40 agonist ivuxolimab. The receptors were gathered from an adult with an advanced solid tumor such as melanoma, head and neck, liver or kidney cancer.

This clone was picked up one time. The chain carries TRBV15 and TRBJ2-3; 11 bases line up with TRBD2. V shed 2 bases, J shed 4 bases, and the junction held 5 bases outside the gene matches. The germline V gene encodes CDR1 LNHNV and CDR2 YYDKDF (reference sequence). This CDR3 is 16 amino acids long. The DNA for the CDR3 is TGTGCCACCAGCAGAACTAGCGGGAGTGTCTCAGATACGCAGTATTTT. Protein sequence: CATSRTSGSVSDTQYF.

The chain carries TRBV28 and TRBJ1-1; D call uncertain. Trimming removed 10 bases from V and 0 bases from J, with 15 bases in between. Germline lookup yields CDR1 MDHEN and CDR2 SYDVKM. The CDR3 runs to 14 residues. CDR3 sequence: CATTSAAMNTEAFF. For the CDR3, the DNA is TGTGCCACCACCTCAGCAGCGATGAACACTGAAGCTTTCTTT.

CDR3 DNA sequence: TGTGCCAGCAGTTTAGAGGGGGGCCGCCCCCACGAGCAGTACTTC. Translation: CASSLEGGRPHEQYF. This sequence joins TRBV28 and TRBJ2-7; D could derive from TRBD1 or TRBD2 (6 bases each). V was clipped by 2 bases and J by 5 bases, with 16 bases between them. This CDR3 spans 15 amino acids. Germline V lookup: CDR1 MDHEN, CDR2 SYDVKM.

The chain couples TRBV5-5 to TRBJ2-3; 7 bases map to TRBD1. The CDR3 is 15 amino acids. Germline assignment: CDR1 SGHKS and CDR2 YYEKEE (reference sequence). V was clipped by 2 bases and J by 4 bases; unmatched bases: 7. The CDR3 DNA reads TGTGCCAGCAGCTTAAGGGGGCAAGGTTCAGATACGCAGTATTTT. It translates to CASSLRGQGSDTQYF.

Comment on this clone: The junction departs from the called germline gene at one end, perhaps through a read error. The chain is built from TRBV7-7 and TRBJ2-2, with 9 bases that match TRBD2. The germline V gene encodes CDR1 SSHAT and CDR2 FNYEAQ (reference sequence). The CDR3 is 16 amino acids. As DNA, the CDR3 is TGTGCTAGCAGACTCCTAGCGGGGTCCAACACCGGGGAGCTGTTTTTT. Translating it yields CASRLLAGSNTGELFF.

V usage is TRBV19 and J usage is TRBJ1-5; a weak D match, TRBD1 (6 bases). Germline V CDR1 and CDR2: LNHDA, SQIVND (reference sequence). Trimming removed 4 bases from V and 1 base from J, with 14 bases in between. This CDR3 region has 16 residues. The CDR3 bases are TGTGCCAGTAGTAGAGGGGGGGGGCAGAGCAATCAGCCCCAGCATTTT. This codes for CASSRGGGQSNQPQHF.

The chain's CDR3 is CSVGGRGSAYEQYF. The DNA of the CDR3 is TGCAGCGTTGGGGGCCGGGGTTCCGCCTACGAGCAGTACTTC. The chain joins TRBV29-1 to TRBJ2-7; D may match TRBD1 or TRBD2 (5 bases each). Trimming removed 4 bases at V and 2 bases at J, with 15 bases between. The CDR3 sequence is 14 residues long. The germline CDR1 and CDR2 sequences are SQVTM and ANQGSEA.

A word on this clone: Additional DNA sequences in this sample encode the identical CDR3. CDR3 sequence reads: CAWKGGSVVPGLAGGLTDTQYF. The CDR3 nucleotides read TGTGCCTGGAAGGGTGGCAGTGTTGTACCGGGACTAGCGGGGGGGCTCACAGATACGCAGTATTTT. J is TRBJ2-3 and V is TRBV30, with TRBD2 matching over 16 bases. The CDR3 sequence is 22 residues long. Losses at the gene ends were 4 bases for V and 2 bases for J; bases not matched to a gene: 21. Germline V gives CDR1 GTSNPN, CDR2 SVGIG (reference sequence).

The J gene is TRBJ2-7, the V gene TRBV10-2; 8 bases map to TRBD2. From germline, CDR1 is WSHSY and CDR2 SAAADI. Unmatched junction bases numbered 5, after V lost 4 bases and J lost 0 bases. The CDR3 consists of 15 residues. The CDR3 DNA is TGCGCCAGCAGTGGGCAACTAGCGGACTCCTACGAGCAGTACTTC. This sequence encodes CASSGQLADSYEQYF.

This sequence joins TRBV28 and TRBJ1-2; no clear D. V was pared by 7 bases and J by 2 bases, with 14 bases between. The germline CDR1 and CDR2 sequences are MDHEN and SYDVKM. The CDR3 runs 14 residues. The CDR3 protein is CASKVGGRNYGYTF. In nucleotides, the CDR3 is TGTGCCAGCAAAGTGGGAGGGCGGAACTATGGCTACACCTTC.

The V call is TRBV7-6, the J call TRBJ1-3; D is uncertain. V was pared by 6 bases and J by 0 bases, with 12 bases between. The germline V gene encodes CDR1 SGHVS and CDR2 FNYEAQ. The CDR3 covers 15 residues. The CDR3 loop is CASSSRATSGNTIYF. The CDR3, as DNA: TGTGCCAGCAGTTCAAGGGCCACCTCTGGAAACACCATATATTTT. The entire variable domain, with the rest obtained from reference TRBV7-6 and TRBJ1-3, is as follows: GAGVSQSPRYKVTKRGQDVALRCDPISGHVSLYWYRQALGQGPEFLTYFNYEAQQDKSGLPNDRFSAERPEGSISTLTIQRTEQRDSAMYRCASSSRATSGNTIYFGEGSWLTVV.

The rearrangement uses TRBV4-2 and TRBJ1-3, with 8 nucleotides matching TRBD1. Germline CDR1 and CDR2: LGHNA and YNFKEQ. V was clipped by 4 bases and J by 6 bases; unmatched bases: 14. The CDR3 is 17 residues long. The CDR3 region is CASSPTPRTGGLNTIYF. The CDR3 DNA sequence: TGTGCCAGCAGCCCGACCCCTCGCACAGGGGGGTTAAACACCATATATTTT.

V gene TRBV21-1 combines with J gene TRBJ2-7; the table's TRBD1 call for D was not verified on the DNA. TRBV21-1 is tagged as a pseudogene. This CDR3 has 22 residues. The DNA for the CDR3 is TGTGCCAGCAGCAAAGAGGTCGGTCGACAGGGAGACCTAGTTCCCTCTACCTACGAGCAGTACTTC. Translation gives CASSKEVGRQGDLVPSTYEQYF.

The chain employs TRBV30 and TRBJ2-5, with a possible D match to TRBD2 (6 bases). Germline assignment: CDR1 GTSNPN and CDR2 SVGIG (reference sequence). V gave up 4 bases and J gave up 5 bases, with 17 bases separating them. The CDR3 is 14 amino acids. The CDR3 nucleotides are TGTGCCTGGAAATGGGGCAGGGCGGGGGAGACCCAGTACTTC. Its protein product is CAWKWGRAGETQYF. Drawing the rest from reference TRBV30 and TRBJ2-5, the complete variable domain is SQTIHQWPATLVQPVGSPLSLECTVEGTSNPNLYWYRQAAGRGLQLLFYSVGIGQISSEVPQNLSASRPQDRQFILSSKKLLLSDSGFYLCAWKWGRAGETQYFGPGTRLLVL.

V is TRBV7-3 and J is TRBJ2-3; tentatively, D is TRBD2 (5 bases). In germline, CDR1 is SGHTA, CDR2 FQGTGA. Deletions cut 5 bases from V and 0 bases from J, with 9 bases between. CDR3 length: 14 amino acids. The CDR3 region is CASSDTGSTDTQYF. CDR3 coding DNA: TGTGCCAGCAGCGACACGGGGAGCACAGATACGCAGTATTTT.

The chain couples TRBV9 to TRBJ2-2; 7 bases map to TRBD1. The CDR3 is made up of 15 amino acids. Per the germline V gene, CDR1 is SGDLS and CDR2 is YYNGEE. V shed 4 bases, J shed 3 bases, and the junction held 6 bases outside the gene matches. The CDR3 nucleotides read TGTGCCAGCAGCACCCGACAGGGCTACACCGGGGAGCTGTTTTTT. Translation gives CASSTRQGYTGELFF.

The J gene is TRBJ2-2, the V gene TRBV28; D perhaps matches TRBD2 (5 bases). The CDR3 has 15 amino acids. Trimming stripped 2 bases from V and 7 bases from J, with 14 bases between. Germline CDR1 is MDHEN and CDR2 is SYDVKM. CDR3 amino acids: CASSLRPRTGGELFF. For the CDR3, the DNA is TGTGCCAGCAGTTTACGCCCCAGGACTGGCGGGGAGCTGTTTTTT.

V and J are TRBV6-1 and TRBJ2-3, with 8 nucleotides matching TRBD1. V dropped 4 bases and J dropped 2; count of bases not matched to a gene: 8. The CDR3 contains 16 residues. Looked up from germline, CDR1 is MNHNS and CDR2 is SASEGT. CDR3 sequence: CASSVRTGGLTDTQYF. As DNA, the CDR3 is TGTGCCAGCAGTGTAAGAACAGGGGGTCTCACAGATACGCAGTATTTT.

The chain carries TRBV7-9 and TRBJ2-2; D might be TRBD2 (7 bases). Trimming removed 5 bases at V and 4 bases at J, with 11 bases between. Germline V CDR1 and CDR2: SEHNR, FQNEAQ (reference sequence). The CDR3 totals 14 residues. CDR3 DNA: TGTGCCAGCAGCCCCGGGGGGCGCACCGGGGAGCTGTTTTTT. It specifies CASSPGGRTGELFF.

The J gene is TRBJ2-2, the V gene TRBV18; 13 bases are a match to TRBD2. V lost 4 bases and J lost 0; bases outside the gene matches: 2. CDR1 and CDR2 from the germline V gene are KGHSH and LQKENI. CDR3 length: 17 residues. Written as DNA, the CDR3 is TGTGCCAGCTCACTGGGACTAGCGGGGACGAACACCGGGGAGCTGTTTTTT. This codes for CASSLGLAGTNTGELFF.

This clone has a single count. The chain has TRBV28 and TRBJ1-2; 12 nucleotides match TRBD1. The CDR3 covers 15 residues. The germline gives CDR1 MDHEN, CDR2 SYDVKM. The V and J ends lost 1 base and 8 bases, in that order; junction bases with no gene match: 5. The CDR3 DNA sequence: TGTGCCAGCAGTTTATCCGGGACAGGGGGCTGGGGCTACACCTTC. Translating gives CASSLSGTGGWGYTF.

Here the CDR3 reads CASSIRLAGVNNEQFF. Here the CDR3 DNA reads TGTGCCAGTAGTATTCGACTAGCGGGGGTGAACAATGAGCAGTTCTTC. The rearrangement uses TRBV19 and TRBJ2-1; TRBD2 matches 12 bases. Germline CDR1 reads LNHDA; CDR2 reads SQIVND (reference sequence). This CDR3 region has 16 residues. V gave up 3 bases and J gave up 5 bases; unmatched junction bases: 5.

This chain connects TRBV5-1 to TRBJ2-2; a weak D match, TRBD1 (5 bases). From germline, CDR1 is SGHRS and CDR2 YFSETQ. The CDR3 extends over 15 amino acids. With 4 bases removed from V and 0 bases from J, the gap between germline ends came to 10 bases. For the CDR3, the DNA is TGCGCCAGCAGCCGACAGATCTCGAACACCGGGGAGCTGTTTTTT. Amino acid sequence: CASSRQISNTGELFF.

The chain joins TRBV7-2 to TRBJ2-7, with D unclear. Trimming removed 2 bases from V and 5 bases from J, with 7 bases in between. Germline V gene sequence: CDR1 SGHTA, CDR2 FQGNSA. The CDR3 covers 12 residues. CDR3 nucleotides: TGTGCCAGCAGCTTATTTACCCACGAGCAGTACTTC. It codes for CASSLFTHEQYF.

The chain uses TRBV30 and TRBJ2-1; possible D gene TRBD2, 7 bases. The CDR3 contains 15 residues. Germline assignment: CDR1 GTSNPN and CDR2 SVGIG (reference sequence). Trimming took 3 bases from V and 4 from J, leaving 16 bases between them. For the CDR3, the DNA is TGTGCCTGGAGCCCCGCGGGGGCTGGATACAATGAGCAGTTCTTC. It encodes CAWSPAGAGYNEQFF.

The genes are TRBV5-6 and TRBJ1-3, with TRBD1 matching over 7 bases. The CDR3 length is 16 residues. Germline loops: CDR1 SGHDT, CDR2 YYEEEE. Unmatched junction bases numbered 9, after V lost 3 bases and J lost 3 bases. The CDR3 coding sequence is TGTGCCAGCAGCTACAGACAGGGATTAGGTGGAAACACCATATATTTT. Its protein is CASSYRQGLGGNTIYF.

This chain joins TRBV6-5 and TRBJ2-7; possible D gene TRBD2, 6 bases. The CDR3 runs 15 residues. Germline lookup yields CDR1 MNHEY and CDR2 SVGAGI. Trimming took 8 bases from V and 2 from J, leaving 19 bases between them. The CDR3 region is CASVLGGRKAYEQYF. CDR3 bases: TGTGCCAGCGTCCTTGGGGGGAGGAAGGCCTACGAGCAGTACTTC.

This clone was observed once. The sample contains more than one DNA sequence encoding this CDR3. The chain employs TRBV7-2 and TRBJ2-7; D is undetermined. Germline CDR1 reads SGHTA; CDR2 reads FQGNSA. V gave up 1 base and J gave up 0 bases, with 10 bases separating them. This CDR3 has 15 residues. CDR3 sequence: CASSLVAVSSYEQYF. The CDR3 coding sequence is TGTGCCAGCAGCTTAGTGGCAGTTAGCTCCTACGAGCAGTACTTC.

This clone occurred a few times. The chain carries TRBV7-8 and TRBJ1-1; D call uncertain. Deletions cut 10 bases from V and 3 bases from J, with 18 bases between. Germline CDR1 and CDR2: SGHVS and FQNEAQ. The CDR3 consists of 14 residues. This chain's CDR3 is CATSFELGDTEAFF. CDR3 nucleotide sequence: TGTGCCACCTCCTTTGAGTTGGGCGACACTGAAGCTTTCTTT.

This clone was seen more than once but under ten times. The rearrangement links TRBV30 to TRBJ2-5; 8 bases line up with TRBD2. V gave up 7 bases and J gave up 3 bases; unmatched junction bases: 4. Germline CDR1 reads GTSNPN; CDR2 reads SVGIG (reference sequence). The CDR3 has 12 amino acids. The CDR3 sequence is CAFSGEEETQYF. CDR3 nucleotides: TGTGCCTTTAGCGGGGAAGAAGAGACCCAGTACTTC.

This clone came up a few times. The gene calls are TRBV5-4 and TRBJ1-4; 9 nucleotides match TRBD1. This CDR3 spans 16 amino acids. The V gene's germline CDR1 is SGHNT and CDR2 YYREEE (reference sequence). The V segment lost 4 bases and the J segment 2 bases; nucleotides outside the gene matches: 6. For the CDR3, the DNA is TGTGCCAGCAGCAGATCGGGACAGGGCACTAATGAAAAACTGTTTTTT. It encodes CASSRSGQGTNEKLFF.

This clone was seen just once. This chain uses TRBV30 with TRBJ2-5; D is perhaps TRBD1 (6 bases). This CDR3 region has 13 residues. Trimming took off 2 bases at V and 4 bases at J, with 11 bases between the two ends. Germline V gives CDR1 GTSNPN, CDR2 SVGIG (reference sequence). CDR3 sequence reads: CAWSKTGPETQYF. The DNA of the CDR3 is TGTGCCTGGAGTAAGACAGGACCAGAGACCCAGTACTTC.